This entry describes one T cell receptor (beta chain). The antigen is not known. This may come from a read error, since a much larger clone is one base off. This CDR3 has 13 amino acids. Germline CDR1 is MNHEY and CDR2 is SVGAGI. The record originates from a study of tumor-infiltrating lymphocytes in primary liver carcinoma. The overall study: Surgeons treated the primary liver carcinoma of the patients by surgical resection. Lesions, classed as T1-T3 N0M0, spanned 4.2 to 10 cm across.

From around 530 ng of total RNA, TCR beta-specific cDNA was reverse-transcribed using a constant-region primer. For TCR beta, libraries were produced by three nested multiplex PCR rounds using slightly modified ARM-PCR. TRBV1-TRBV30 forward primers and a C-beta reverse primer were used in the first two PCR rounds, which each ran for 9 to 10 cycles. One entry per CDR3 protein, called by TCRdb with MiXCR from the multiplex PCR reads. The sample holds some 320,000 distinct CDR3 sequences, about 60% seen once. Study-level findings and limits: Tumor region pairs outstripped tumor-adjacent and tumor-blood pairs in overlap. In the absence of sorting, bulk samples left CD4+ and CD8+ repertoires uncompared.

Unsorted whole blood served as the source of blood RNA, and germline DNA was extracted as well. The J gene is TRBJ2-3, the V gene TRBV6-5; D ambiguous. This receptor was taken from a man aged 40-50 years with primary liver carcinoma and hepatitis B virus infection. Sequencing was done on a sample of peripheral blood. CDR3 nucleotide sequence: TGTACCAGCCGGGTACCCAGCACAGATACGCAGTATTTT. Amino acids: CTSRVPSTDTQYF.